Presented here are 22 T cell receptor beta chains from one specimen sequenced in a study of T cell repertoires in cytomegalovirus infection. TCRdb re-analysed the reads in MiXCR, keeping a single row per CDR3 protein. Counted here are roughly 720,000 distinct CDR3 sequences, roughly 36% occurring once; the ten biggest clones make up more than 2.5%. Specimen: PBMCs. The receptor source for this set is a human donor in good health (CMV status not recorded). Some clones in this sample may be carry-over from other donors' samples.

The chain carries TRBV27 and TRBJ2-5, with D tentatively TRBD2 (5 bases). CDR1 and CDR2 (germline): MNHEY, SMNVEV (reference sequence). With 8 bases removed from V and 3 bases from J, the gap between germline ends came to 16 bases. This CDR3 region has 14 residues. This CDR3 is CASEKRDPKETQYF. The CDR3 region has the DNA TGTGCCAGCGAAAAACGGGATCCGAAAGAGACCCAGTACTTC.

The chain is built from TRBV5-4 and TRBJ1-4; D unclear. Trimming pared 0 bases from V and 2 bases from J, leaving 11 bases between. CDR1 is SGHNT and CDR2 is YYREEE in the germline V gene (reference sequence). This CDR3 region has 16 residues. The CDR3 nucleotides read TGTGCCAGCAGCTTGGAAGGAGGGTGGACTAATGAAAAACTGTTTTTT. Protein sequence: CASSLEGGWTNEKLFF. Variable domain in full (rest from reference TRBV5-4 and TRBJ1-4): ETGVTQSPTHLIKTRGQQVTLRCSSQSGHNTVSWYQQALGQGPQFIFQYYREEENGRGNFPPRFSGLQFPNYSSELNVNALELDDSALYLCASSLEGGWTNEKLFFGSGTQLSVL.

A remark on this clonotype: An end of the junction differs from the germline gene, which may be a read error. The rearrangement uses TRBV7-3 and TRBJ1-1; 7 nucleotides line up with TRBD1. The CDR3 loop spans 13 amino acids. Germline V gene data show CDR1 as SGHTA and CDR2 as FQGTGA. CDR3 in DNA: TGTGCCAGCAGCTTTAGTGGGACAGAAGCTCTCCTATTT. Protein: CASSFSGTEALLF.

The chain is built from TRBV6-2 or TRBV6-3 and TRBJ1-1; D ambiguous. Germline lookup yields CDR1 MNHEY and CDR2 SVGEGT. Trimming removed 5 bases from V and 8 bases from J, with 9 bases in between. This CDR3 region has 11 residues. The CDR3 is CASSDQIEAFF. CDR3 sequence (DNA): TGTGCCAGCAGTGATCAAATCGAAGCTTTCTTT.

This clonotype has ten or more counts. Sequence at one end of the junction differs from germline and may be a read error. J is TRBJ1-2 and V is TRBV12-3 or TRBV12-4; D gene unclear. The CDR3 sequence is 11 residues long. This CDR3 reads CASSLGGGYTF. The CDR3 DNA is TGTGCCAGCAGCTTAGGCGGGGGCTACACCTTC.

This chain uses TRBV19 with TRBJ2-3; no firm D call. CDR1 and CDR2 from the germline V gene are LNHDA and SQIVND (reference sequence). V was clipped by 1 base and J by 3 bases, with 2 bases between them. This CDR3 has 12 amino acids. The CDR3 spells CASSIATDTQYF. Written as DNA, the CDR3 is TGTGCCAGTAGTATAGCGACAGATACGCAGTATTTT.

This sequence joins TRBV20-1 and TRBJ2-2, with D unresolved. Germline assignment: CDR1 DFQATT and CDR2 SNEGSKA (reference sequence). There are 12 residues in the CDR3. V lost 1 base and J 7 bases, leaving 7 bases between the germline ends. The CDR3 DNA sequence: TGCAGTGCTAGAGGACGGTACGGGGAGCTGTTTTTT. The encoded protein is CSARGRYGELFF.

The chain links TRBV20-1 to TRBJ1-1; no firm D call. V was trimmed by 5 bases and J by 1 base, leaving 11 bases between them. The V gene's germline CDR1 is DFQATT and CDR2 SNEGSKA (reference sequence). This CDR3 is built from 13 residues. The CDR3 loop is CSALDPWNTEAFF. The CDR3 DNA follows: TGCAGTGCTTTGGACCCCTGGAACACTGAAGCTTTCTTT.

This clonotype was observed a handful of times. V gene TRBV19 combines with J gene TRBJ2-3; 7 nucleotides agree with TRBD1. CDR1 is LNHDA and CDR2 is SQIVND in the germline V gene (reference sequence). Trimming removed 4 bases from V and 2 bases from J; junction bases left unmatched: 6. The CDR3 runs 15 residues. The CDR3 DNA reads TGTGCCAGTAGTACGGGGACAGTCCTCACAGATACGCAGTATTTT. Translating it yields CASSTGTVLTDTQYF.

J is TRBJ2-3 and V is TRBV2; 13 bases line up with TRBD2. Germline-derived CDR1 and CDR2 are SNHLY and FYNNEI. The CDR3 loop spans 16 amino acids. After removal of 7 bases from V and 0 bases from J, the junction contained 4 bases not matched to a gene. CDR3: CASKGTSGTSTDTQYF. DNA for the CDR3: TGTGCCAGCAAGGGGACTAGCGGGACTAGCACAGATACGCAGTATTTT.

The V gene is TRBV29-1, the J gene TRBJ2-3, with 13 bases aligning to TRBD2. V dropped 1 base and J dropped 3; count of bases not matched to a gene: 7. The CDR3 spans 17 residues. Germline V CDR1 and CDR2: SQVTM, ANQGSEA. This CDR3 is CSVEGLLAGGHTDTQYF. CDR3 nucleotide sequence: TGCAGCGTTGAAGGGCTACTAGCGGGGGGGCATACAGATACGCAGTATTTT.

This clonotype was seen only a few times. The chain joins TRBV7-2 to TRBJ1-2; D remains unclear. The germline V gene has CDR1 SGHTA and CDR2 FQGNSA. V was cut by 5 bases and J by 5 bases, with 9 bases left in between. The CDR3 runs 12 residues. CDR3 nucleotides: TGTGCCAGCAGCACTTTAGAGTATGGCTACACCTTC. This codes for CASSTLEYGYTF. Full variable domain (missing parts from reference TRBV7-2 and TRBJ1-2): GAGVSQSPSNKVTEKGKDVELRCDPISGHTALYWYRQSLGQGLEFLIYFQGNSAPDKSGLPSDRFSAERTGGSVSTLTIQRTQQEDSAVYLCASSTLEYGYTFGSGTRLTVV.

This clonotype was counted ten times or more. V and J are TRBV7-6 and TRBJ2-2, with D unresolved. Germline V CDR1 and CDR2: SGHVS, FNYEAQ. Trimming stripped 4 bases from V and 6 bases from J, with 3 bases between. This CDR3 region has 11 residues. The CDR3 sequence: CASSSPGELFF. The CDR3 DNA follows: TGTGCCAGCAGCTCCCCCGGGGAGCTGTTTTTT.

This chain connects TRBV6-5 to TRBJ2-7; D is ambiguous. Germline lookup yields CDR1 MNHEY and CDR2 SVGAGI. The V end lost 6 bases, the J end lost 3 bases, and 9 bases lay between the germline ends. This CDR3 region has 12 residues. CDR3 sequence: CASRGFLYEQYF. The CDR3 bases are TGTGCCAGCAGGGGGTTTCTCTACGAGCAGTACTTC.

In nucleotides, the CDR3 is TGTGCCAGCAGAGATCAGGGGGCAAGGCGAACTGAAGCTTTCTTT. It codes for CASRDQGARRTEAFF. J is TRBJ1-1 and V is TRBV28; 8 bases align to TRBD1. The V gene end was trimmed by 6 bases and the J gene end by 5 bases; junction bases not matched to a gene: 11. The CDR3 totals 15 residues. Germline loops: CDR1 MDHEN, CDR2 SYDVKM. Variable domain in full (rest from reference TRBV28 and TRBJ1-1): DVKVTQSSRYLVKRTGEKVFLECVQDMDHENMFWYRQDPGLGLRLIYFSYDVKMKEKGDIPEGYSVSREKKERFSLILESASTNQTSMYLCASRDQGARRTEAFFGQGTRLTVV.

The chain links TRBV20-1 to TRBJ2-7; D is unresolved. Germline-derived CDR1 and CDR2 are DFQATT and SNEGSKA (reference sequence). The CDR3 sequence is 15 residues long. The V end lost 0 bases, the J end lost 0 bases, and 12 bases lay between the germline ends. The CDR3 spells CSAREKRHSSYEQYF. CDR3 coding DNA: TGCAGTGCTAGAGAGAAGCGCCATAGCTCCTACGAGCAGTACTTC.

The rearrangement joins TRBV3-1 to TRBJ1-2; D gene ambiguous. CDR1 is LGHDT, CDR2 YNNKEL, per germline (reference sequence). Trimming pared 0 bases from V and 0 bases from J, leaving 8 bases between. The CDR3 contains 15 residues. For the CDR3, the DNA is TGTGCCAGCAGCCAAGAAGTTCAGCCTAACTATGGCTACACCTTC. Translated: CASSQEVQPNYGYTF.

This clonotype has at least ten counts. This chain joins TRBV7-6 and TRBJ2-7; D tentatively fits TRBD1 or TRBD2 (5 bases each). Germline values: CDR1 SGHVS, CDR2 FNYEAQ. The CDR3 is 17 amino acids. Trimming cost V 4 bases and J 2 bases, with 21 bases left between them. This CDR3 reads CASSWRPSGTQTYEQYF. The CDR3 DNA is TGTGCCAGCAGCTGGCGACCCTCCGGGACCCAGACCTACGAGCAGTACTTC.

The chain links TRBV6-6 to TRBJ1-1; TRBD1 is a possible D gene (5 bases). Per germline, CDR1 MNHNY and CDR2 SVGAGI (reference sequence). V was shortened by 7 bases and J by 8 bases, with 17 bases between the two germline ends. CDR3 length equals 13 residues. CDR3 amino acids: CASTNRLGTEAFF. In nucleotides, the CDR3 is TGTGCCAGCACCAATAGACTAGGGACGGAAGCTTTCTTT.

This clonotype was seen a few times. The gene calls are TRBV20-1 and TRBJ2-7, with TRBD2 as a possible D gene (5 bases). The CDR3 is 13 residues long. The V end was cut by 6 bases, the J end by 0 bases, with 12 bases between. Germline V gives CDR1 DFQATT, CDR2 SNEGSKA (reference sequence). CDR3 nucleotide sequence: TGCAGTGCCAGTAGCGCCACCTCCTACGAGCAGTACTTC. Translation: CSASSATSYEQYF.

The chain uses TRBV19 and TRBJ1-5; D gene uncertain. Trimming removed 4 bases from V and 1 base from J, with 8 bases in between. Per the germline V gene, CDR1 is LNHDA and CDR2 is SQIVND (reference sequence). CDR3 length: 14 residues. CDR3 loop: CASSTDGSNQPQHF. CDR3 nucleotides: TGTGCCAGTAGTACAGACGGAAGCAATCAGCCCCAGCATTTT.

This clonotype turned up a few times. The chain has TRBV7-6 and TRBJ2-5, with unresolved D. The CDR3 has 14 amino acids. V shed 1 base and J shed 2 bases, with 8 bases lying between them. Looked up from germline, CDR1 is SGHVS and CDR2 is FNYEAQ. The CDR3 loop reads CASSLDSGQETQYF. CDR3 nucleotides: TGTGCCAGCAGCTTAGATTCGGGTCAAGAGACCCAGTACTTC.